These 10 T cell receptor beta chains were sequenced from one sample in a study of T cells in women clearing cervical HPV infection. Profiling relied on immunoSEQ multiplex PCR, and the TCRdb table lists in-frame clones only, not all of them. In all, the sample yields around 39,000 clones. Sequenced input: blood buffy coat. All receptors come from a woman between 18 and 75 years old with a cervical HPV16 infection that either progressed to CIN3+ or cleared (not recorded which).

As regards this clone: The read falls 3 residues short of the CDR3 end, and the missing part is taken from the germline J gene. The chain couples TRBV2 to TRBJ2-3; D remains unclear. This CDR3 comprises 15 residues. Looked up from germline, CDR1 is SNHLY and CDR2 is FYNNEI. The sequenced CDR3 bases are TGTGCCAGCAGTGAACAAGCCTCTCCTCAAGAGACG. Translation: CASSEQASPQET. The CDR3 as a whole reads CASSEQASPQETQYF.

Points on this clone: The CDR3 end is not reached by the read, which stops 3 residues before it; the germline J gene fills it in. The gene calls are TRBV19 and TRBJ1-5; D is unclear. The CDR3 is 15 residues long. Deletions cut 3 bases from V and 4 bases from J, with 13 bases between. From germline, CDR1 is LNHDA and CDR2 SQIVND (reference sequence). The sequenced part of the CDR3 DNA is TGTGCCAGTAGTATCTCAGGCCATCTTAATCAGCCC. Its protein is CASSISGHLNQP. The full CDR3 sequence reads CASSISGHLNQPQHF.

Incomplete CDR3 DNA: TGCGCCAGCAGCTTGGGATACCGGGGAGCGGAAGATACC. Protein: CASSLGYRGAEDT. The full CDR3 protein is CASSLGYRGAEDTYTF. The V call is TRBV5-1, the J call TRBJ1-2; D gene ambiguous. The missing CDR3 end, 3 residues past where the read stops, is filled in from the germline J gene. The germline CDR1 and CDR2 sequences are SGHRS and YFSETQ. The CDR3 runs 16 residues.

The part of the CDR3 DNA that was read is TGCAGTGCTAGACAGGGGGCATCTAATGAAAAA. This encodes CSARQGASNEK. The CDR3 as a whole reads CSARQGASNEKLFF. This sequence joins TRBV20-1 and TRBJ1-4; 8 bases line up with TRBD1. Read coverage stops 3 residues before the CDR3 terminus; the germline J gene supplies the remainder. The length of the CDR3 is 14 residues. Germline V gives CDR1 DFQATT, CDR2 SNEGSKA (reference sequence). V lost 2 bases, J lost 3 bases, and 2 bases stayed unmatched.

Remarks on this clone: The read falls 3 residues short of the CDR3 end, and the missing part is taken from the germline J gene. The sample contains more than one DNA sequence encoding this CDR3. The V gene is TRBV7-3, the J gene TRBJ1-3; TRBD1 matches 7 bases. The germline V gene has CDR1 SGHTA and CDR2 FQGTGA. This CDR3 contains 15 residues. Unmatched junction bases numbered 5, after V lost 5 bases and J lost 1 base. The CDR3 loop reads CASSKSGGSGNTIYF. The part of the CDR3 DNA that was read is TGTGCCAGCAGCAAGTCAGGGGGATCTGGAAACACC.

With regard to this clone: The read terminates 3 residues before the CDR3 end, so the remaining end is supplied by the germline J gene. This sequence joins TRBV5-1 and TRBJ2-7; the match to TRBD2 covers 7 bases. The germline V gene encodes CDR1 SGHRS and CDR2 YFSETQ. CDR3 length: 14 residues. V lost 3 bases and J lost 5; bases outside the gene matches: 8. The chain's CDR3 is CASSSGGGRDEQYF. The sequenced part of the CDR3 DNA is TGCGCCAGCAGCTCCGGGGGAGGGAGGGACGAG.

Comments on this clone: The CDR3 end lies 3 residues beyond the end of the read and is filled in from the germline J gene. The chain combines TRBV11-2 with TRBJ2-1, with 7 nucleotides matching TRBD1. The V segment lost 0 bases and the J segment 5 bases; nucleotides outside the gene matches: 4. Looked up from germline, CDR1 is SGHAT and CDR2 is FQNNGV. CDR3 length: 15 amino acids. Here the CDR3 reads CASSLDWDSNNEQFF. Partial CDR3 DNA: TGTGCCAGCAGCTTAGATTGGGACAGCAACAATGAG. The full variable domain, completed using reference TRBV11-2 and TRBJ2-1, is EAGVAQSPRYKIIEKRQSVAFWCNPISGHATLYWYQQILGQGPKLLIQFQNNGVVDDSQLPKDRFSAERLKGVDSTLKIQPAKLEDSAVYLCASSLDWDSNNEQFFGPGTRLTVL.

Comments on this clone: The DNA ends 3 residues before the CDR3 does, and the rest of the CDR3 is filled in from the germline J gene. The rearrangement joins TRBV6-4 to TRBJ2-3; 7 positions match TRBD2. J lost 1 base, V lost 3 bases, and 4 bases had no gene match. Germline CDR1 reads MRHNA; CDR2 reads SNTAGT. The CDR3 is made up of 15 amino acids. The CDR3 loop reads CASSEESGGTDTQYF. Incomplete CDR3 DNA: TGTGCCAGCAGTGAGGAAAGCGGGGGCACAGATACG.

With regard to this clone: The CDR3 end is not reached by the read, which stops 3 residues before it; the germline J gene fills it in. Other DNA variants within this sample encode the same CDR3. The chain links TRBV7-2 to TRBJ1-1; no reliable D call. CDR1 is SGHTA, CDR2 FQGNSA, per germline. V gave up 7 bases and J gave up 1 base, with 13 bases separating them. The CDR3 length is 14 residues. The CDR3 loop is CASKRRAGNTEAFF. CDR3 DNA, as far as it was read: TGTGCCAGCAAACGACGGGCGGGGAACACTGAA. Together with reference TRBV7-2 and TRBJ1-1, the CDR3 gives the full variable domain: GAGVSQSPSNKVTEKGKDVELRCDPISGHTALYWYRQSLGQGLEFLIYFQGNSAPDKSGLPSDRFSAERTGGSVSTLTIQRTQQEDSAVYLCASKRRAGNTEAFFGQGTRLTVV.

In the case of this clone: Coverage ceases 3 residues before the CDR3 finishes, and the germline J gene fills in the end. The J gene is TRBJ1-2, the V gene TRBV30; D possibly corresponds to TRBD1 (5 bases). Trimming pared 0 bases from V and 7 bases from J, leaving 12 bases between. CDR1 is GTSNPN and CDR2 is SVGIG in the germline V gene (reference sequence). This CDR3 has 13 residues. The DNA read from the CDR3 is TGTGCCTGGAGTGTGGTCCCCGGGGGTGGC. Protein sequence: CAWSVVPGGG. The complete CDR3 reads CAWSVVPGGGYTF.